A single TCR beta chain is shown here with its context. The data belong to a study of shared T cell receptors in the human thymus. CDR1 is MDHEN, CDR2 SYDVKM, per germline. This CDR3 spans 13 amino acids. V lost 5 bases and J lost 1; bases outside the gene matches: 2. Sequencing used immunoSEQ multiplex PCR; TCRdb keeps in-frame clones, though not all of them. The sample includes hundreds of thousands of clones, 85% to 95% of them seen just once. V gene TRBV28 combines with J gene TRBJ2-7; 7 positions match TRBD1. The sequence was obtained from a human donor. The sample consisted of thymocytes. CDR3 bases: TGTGCCAGCAGTGGGGACAGTTCCTACGAGCAGTACTTC. This translates into CASSGDSSYEQYF.